The clone carrying this T cell receptor beta chain was seen just once. The CDR3 runs 15 residues. Trimming removed 6 bases from V and 6 bases from J; junction bases left unmatched: 10. Germline-derived CDR1 and CDR2 are MNHEY and SVGEGT. This specimen belongs to a study of blood T cell repertoires in COVID-19. Turning to the study itself: Researchers got acute and convalescent COVID-19 samples from the United States, Italy and Spain. Nucleic acid was either cDNA or gDNA, and it came from T cells, B-cell-depleted T cells, or PBMCs.

In the study's own analysis: Using reference gene primer amplification, nucleated cell counts were estimated. Sequencing was performed with immunoSEQ multiplex PCR; in TCRdb, only in-frame clones are kept and a portion is missing. The DNA gave D and trimming, while V, J and clone size come from that table. The sample lists 140,000 to 150,000 clones, about four fifths occurring once. Sequencing was carried out using peripheral blood. The rearrangement joins TRBV6-2 or TRBV6-3 to TRBJ2-1, with 8 bases lining up with TRBD1. The origin of this receptor is a man between 65 and 85 years old who had recovered from COVID-19. The CDR3 bases are TGTGCCAGCAGCTCCGCCGGGACAGGAACCAATGAGCAGTTCTTC. It translates to CASSSAGTGTNEQFF.